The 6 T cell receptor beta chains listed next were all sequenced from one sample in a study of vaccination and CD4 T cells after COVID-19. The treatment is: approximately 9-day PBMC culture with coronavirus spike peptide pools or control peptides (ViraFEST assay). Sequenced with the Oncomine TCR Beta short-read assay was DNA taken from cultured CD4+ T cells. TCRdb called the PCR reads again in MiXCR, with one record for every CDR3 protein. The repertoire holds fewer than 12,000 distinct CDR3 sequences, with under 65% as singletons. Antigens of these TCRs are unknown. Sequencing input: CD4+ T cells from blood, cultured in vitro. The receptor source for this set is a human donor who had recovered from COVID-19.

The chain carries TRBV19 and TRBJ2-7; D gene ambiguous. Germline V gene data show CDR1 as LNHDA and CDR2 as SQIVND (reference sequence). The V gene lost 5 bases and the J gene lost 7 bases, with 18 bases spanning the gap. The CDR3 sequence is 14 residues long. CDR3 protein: CASSPRIPSREQYF. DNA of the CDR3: TGTGCCAGTAGTCCACGGATCCCCTCGCGGGAGCAGTACTTC.

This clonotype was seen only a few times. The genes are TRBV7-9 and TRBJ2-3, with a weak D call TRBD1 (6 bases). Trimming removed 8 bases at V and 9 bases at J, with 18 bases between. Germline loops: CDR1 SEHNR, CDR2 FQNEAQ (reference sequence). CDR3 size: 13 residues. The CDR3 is CASPLPRDNTQYF. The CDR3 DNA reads TGTGCCAGCCCACTACCCCGGGACAACACGCAGTATTTT.

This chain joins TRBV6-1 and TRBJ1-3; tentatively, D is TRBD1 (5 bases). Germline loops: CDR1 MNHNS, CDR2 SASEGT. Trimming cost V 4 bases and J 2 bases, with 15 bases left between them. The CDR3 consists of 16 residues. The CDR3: CASSVATVRAGNTIYF. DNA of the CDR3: TGTGCCAGCAGTGTGGCGACAGTCCGGGCTGGAAACACCATATATTTT.

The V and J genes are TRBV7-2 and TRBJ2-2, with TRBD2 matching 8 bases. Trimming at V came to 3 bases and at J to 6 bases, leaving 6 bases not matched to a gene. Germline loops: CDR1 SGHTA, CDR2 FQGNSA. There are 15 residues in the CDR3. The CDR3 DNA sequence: TGTGCCAGCAGCTTTATTACTAGCGGCTCCGGGGAGCTGTTTTTT. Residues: CASSFITSGSGELFF.

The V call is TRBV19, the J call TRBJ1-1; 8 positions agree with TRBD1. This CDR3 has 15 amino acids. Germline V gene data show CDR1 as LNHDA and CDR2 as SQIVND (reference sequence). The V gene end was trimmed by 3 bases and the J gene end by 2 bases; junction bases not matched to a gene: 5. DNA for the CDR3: TGTGCCAGTAGTATTCTTCCAGGGGGCAACACTGAAGCTTTCTTT. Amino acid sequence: CASSILPGGNTEAFF.

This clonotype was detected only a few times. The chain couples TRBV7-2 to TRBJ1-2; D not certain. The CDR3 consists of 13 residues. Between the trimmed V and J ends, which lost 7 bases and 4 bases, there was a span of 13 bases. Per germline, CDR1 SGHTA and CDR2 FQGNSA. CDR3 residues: CASTTERSYGYTF. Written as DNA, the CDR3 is TGTGCCAGCACCACGGAACGGAGCTATGGCTACACCTTC.